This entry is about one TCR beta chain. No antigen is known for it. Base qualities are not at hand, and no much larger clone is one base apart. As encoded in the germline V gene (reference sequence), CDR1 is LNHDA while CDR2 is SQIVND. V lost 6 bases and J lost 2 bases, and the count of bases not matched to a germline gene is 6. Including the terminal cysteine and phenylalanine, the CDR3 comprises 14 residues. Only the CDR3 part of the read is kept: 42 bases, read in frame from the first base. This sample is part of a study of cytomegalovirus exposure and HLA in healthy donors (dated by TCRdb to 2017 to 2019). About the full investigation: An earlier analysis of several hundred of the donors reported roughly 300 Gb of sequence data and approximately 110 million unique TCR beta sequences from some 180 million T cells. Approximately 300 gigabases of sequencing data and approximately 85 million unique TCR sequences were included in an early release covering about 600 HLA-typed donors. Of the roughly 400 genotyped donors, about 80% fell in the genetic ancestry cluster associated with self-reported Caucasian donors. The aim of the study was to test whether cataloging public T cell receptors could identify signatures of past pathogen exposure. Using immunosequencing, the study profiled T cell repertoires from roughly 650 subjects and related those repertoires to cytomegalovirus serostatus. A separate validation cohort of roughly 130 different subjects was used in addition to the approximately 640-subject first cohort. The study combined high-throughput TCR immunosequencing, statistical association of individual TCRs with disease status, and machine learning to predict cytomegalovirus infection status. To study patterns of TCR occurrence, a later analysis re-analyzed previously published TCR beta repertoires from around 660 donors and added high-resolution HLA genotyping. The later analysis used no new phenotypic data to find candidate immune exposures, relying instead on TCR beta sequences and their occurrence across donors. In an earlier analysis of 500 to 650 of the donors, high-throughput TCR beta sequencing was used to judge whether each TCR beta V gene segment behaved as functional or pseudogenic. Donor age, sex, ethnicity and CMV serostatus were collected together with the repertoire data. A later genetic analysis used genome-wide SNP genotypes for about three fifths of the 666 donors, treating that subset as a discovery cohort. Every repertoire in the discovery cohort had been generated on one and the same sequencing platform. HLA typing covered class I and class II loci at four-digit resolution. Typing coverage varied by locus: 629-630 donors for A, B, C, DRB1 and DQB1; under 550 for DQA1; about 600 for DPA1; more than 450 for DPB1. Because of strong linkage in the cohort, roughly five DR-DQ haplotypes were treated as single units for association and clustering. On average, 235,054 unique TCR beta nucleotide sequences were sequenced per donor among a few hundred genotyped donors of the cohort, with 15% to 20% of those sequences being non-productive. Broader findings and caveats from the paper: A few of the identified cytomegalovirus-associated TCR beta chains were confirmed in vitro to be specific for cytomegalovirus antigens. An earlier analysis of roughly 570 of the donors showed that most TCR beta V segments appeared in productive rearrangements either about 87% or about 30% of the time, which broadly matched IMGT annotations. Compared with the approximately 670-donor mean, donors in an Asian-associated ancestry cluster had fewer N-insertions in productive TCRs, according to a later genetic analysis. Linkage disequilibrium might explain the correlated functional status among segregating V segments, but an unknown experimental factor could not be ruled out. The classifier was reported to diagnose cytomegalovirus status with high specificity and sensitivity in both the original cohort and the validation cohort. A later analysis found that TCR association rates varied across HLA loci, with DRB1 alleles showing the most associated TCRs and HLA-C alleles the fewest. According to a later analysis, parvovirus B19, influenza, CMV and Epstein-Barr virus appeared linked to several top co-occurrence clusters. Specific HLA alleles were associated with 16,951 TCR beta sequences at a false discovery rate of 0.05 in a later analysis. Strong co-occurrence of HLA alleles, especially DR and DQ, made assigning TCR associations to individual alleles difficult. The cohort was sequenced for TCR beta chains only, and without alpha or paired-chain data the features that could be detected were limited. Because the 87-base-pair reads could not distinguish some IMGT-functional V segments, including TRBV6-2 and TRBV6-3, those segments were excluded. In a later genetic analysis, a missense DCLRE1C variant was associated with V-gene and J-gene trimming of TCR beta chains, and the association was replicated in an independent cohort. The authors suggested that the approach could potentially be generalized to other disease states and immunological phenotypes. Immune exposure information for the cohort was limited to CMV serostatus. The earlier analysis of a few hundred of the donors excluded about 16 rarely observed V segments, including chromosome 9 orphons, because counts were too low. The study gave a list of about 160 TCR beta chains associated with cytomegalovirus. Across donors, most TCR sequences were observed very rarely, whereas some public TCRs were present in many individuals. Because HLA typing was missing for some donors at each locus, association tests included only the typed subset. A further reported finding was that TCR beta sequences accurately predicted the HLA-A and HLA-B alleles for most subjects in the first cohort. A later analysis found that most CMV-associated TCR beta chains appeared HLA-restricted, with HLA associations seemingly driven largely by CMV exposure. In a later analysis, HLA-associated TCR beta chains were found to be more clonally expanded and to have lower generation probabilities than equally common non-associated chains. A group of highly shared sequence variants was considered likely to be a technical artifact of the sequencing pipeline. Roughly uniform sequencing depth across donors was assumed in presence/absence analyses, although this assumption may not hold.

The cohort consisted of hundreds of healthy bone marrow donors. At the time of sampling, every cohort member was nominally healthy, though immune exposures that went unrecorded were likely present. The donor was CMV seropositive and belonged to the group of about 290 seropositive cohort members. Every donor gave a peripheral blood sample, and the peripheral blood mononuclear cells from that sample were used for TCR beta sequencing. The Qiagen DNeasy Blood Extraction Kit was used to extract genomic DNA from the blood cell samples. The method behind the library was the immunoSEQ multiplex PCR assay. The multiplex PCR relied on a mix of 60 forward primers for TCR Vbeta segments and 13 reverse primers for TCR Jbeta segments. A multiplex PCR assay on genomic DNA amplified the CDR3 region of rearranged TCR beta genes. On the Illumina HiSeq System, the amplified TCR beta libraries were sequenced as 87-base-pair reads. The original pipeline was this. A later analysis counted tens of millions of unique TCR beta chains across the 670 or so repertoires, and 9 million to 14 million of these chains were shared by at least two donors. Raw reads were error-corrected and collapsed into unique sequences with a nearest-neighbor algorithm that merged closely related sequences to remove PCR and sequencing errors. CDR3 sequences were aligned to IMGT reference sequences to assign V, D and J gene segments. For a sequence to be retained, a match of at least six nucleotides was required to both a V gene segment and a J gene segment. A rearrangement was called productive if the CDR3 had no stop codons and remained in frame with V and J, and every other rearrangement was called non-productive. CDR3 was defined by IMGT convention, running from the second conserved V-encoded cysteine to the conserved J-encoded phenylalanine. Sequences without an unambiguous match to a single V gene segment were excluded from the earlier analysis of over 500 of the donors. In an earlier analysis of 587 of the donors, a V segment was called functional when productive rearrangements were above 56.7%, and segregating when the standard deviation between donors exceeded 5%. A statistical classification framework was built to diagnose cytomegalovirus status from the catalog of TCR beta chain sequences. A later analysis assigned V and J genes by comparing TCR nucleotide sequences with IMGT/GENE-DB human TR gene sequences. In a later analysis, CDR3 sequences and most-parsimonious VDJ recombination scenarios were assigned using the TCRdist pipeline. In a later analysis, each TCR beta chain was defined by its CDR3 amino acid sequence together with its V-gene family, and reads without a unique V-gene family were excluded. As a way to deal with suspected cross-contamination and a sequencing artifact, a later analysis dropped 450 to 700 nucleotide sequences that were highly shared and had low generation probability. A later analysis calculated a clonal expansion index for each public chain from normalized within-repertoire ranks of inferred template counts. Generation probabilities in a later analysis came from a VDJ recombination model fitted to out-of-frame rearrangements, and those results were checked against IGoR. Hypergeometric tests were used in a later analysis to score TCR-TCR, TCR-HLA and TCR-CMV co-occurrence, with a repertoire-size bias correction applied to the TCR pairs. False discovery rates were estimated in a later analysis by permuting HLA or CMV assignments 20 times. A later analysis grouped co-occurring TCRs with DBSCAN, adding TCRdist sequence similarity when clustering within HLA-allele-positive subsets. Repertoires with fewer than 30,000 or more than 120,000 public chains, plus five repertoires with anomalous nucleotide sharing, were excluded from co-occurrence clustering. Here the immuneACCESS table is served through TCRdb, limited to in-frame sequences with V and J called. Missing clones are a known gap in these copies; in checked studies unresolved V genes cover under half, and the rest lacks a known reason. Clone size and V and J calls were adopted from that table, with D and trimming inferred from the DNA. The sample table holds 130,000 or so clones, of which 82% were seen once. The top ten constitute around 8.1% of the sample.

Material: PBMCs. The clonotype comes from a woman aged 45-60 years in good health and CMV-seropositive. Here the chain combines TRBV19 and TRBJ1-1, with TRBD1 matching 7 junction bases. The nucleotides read TGTGCCAGTAGGCTGGGACAGCGTAACACTGAAGCTTTCTTT. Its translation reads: CASRLGQRNTEAFF.